This entry lists 16 T cell receptor beta chains sequenced from one sample in a study of blood T cells in healthy people across ages. Alongside a J-beta primer mix, a sample-barcoded 5' primer served in a second PCR lasting roughly 6 to 11 cycles. TCRdb re-analysed the 5' RACE reads in MiXCR, keeping a single row per CDR3 protein. The sample comprises approximately 800,000 distinct CDR3 sequences, approximately 53% of which are singletons, and roughly 26% rests with the top ten. Sequenced: blood. Receptors originate from a man in his forties or fifties in good health.

This rearrangement joins TRBV29-1 to TRBJ2-7; TRBD2 matches 9 bases. Losses at the gene ends were 4 bases for V and 2 bases for J; bases not matched to a gene: 6. Germline CDR1 SQVTM, CDR2 ANQGSEA. The CDR3 extends over 14 amino acids. CDR3 protein: CSVALAGTTYEQYF. In DNA form, the CDR3 reads TGCAGCGTTGCCCTAGCGGGGACCACCTACGAGCAGTACTTC.

The V call is TRBV27, the J call TRBJ2-1; TRBD2 matches 7 bases. The germline V gene has CDR1 MNHEY and CDR2 SMNVEV (reference sequence). The junction had 9 bases not matched to a gene; V was cut back by 5 bases and J by 5 bases. This CDR3 spans 15 amino acids. CDR3 sequence: CASSPAGAGDNEQFF. CDR3 in DNA: TGTGCCAGCAGTCCAGCCGGGGCGGGAGACAATGAGCAGTTCTTC.

This clonotype was counted many times. The V and J genes are TRBV7-9 and TRBJ2-3; D uncertain. Germline CDR1 reads SEHNR; CDR2 reads FQNEAQ (reference sequence). The ends were cut back, 1 base at V and 3 bases at J, with 8 bases in the middle. This CDR3 spans 14 amino acids. CDR3 DNA: TGTGCCAGCAGCTTAGGGGGTATTACAGATACGCAGTATTTT. This sequence encodes CASSLGGITDTQYF.

This clonotype was seen a handful of times. The chain couples TRBV10-3 to TRBJ2-7; 9 nucleotides agree with TRBD1. Germline V gene sequence: CDR1 ENHRY, CDR2 SYGVKD. Unmatched junction bases numbered 7, after V lost 0 bases and J lost 7 bases. The length of the CDR3 is 15 residues. The CDR3 here is CAISESDRGFDEQYF. CDR3 nucleotides: TGTGCCATCAGTGAGTCCGACAGGGGGTTTGATGAGCAGTACTTC.

The chain carries TRBV19 and TRBJ2-7; D uncertain. CDR1 is LNHDA and CDR2 is SQIVND in the germline V gene (reference sequence). V lost 3 bases and J 3 bases, leaving 12 bases between the germline ends. There are 14 residues in the CDR3. The CDR3 protein is CASSISAENYEQYF. For the CDR3, the DNA is TGTGCCAGTAGTATTTCGGCGGAGAACTACGAGCAGTACTTC. Supplemented by reference TRBV19 and TRBJ2-7, the full variable domain reads DGGITQSPKYLFRKEGQNVTLSCEQNLNHDAMYWYRQDPGQGLRLIYYSQIVNDFQKGDIAEGYSVSREKKESFPLTVTSAQKNPTAFYLCASSISAENYEQYFGPGTRLTVT.

This clonotype was found a few times. V is TRBV5-1 and J is TRBJ2-5; 7 nucleotides align to TRBD1. V dropped 2 bases and J dropped 1; count of bases not matched to a gene: 11. The CDR3 spans 17 residues. Germline CDR1 reads SGHRS; CDR2 reads YFSETQ. CDR3 loop: CASSLNDRAILQETQYF. The DNA for the CDR3 is TGCGCCAGCAGCTTAAATGACAGGGCAATCCTCCAAGAGACCCAGTACTTC.

The chain is built from TRBV10-3 and TRBJ1-2; TRBD1 is a possible D gene (6 bases). This CDR3 comprises 16 residues. CDR1 is ENHRY, CDR2 SYGVKD, per germline. With 2 bases removed from V and 2 bases from J, the gap between germline ends came to 15 bases. In DNA, the CDR3 is TGTGCCATCAGTGAGCCTCTACAGGGCGTGAACTATGGCTACACCTTC. Protein sequence: CAISEPLQGVNYGYTF.

This clonotype showed up just once. The chain couples TRBV28 to TRBJ2-5, with a possible D match to TRBD2 (7 bases). This CDR3 has 16 residues. Germline V lookup: CDR1 MDHEN, CDR2 SYDVKM. V was cut by 3 bases and J by 11 bases, with 25 bases left in between. CDR3 bases: TGTGCCAGCAGTTTTAGGTTGGTGGCGGGGGCCGTTGAGCAGTACTTC. Translation: CASSFRLVAGAVEQYF.

This chain connects TRBV27 to TRBJ2-7; 7 bases agree with TRBD1. V was pared by 6 bases and J by 3 bases, with 11 bases of the junction left unmatched. This CDR3 comprises 15 residues. Germline loops: CDR1 MNHEY, CDR2 SMNVEV (reference sequence). The CDR3 sequence: CASSSPLDRRYEQYF. In DNA form, the CDR3 reads TGTGCCAGCAGCTCCCCGTTGGACAGGCGCTACGAGCAGTACTTC.

This chain uses TRBV27 with TRBJ2-1; D gene ambiguous. This CDR3 has 13 residues. Looked up from germline, CDR1 is MNHEY and CDR2 is SMNVEV (reference sequence). With 4 bases removed from V and 4 bases from J, the gap between germline ends came to 8 bases. This chain's CDR3 is CASSSFSYNEQFF. CDR3 DNA: TGTGCCAGCAGTTCTTTTAGTTACAATGAGCAGTTCTTC.

CDR3 nucleotide sequence: TGTGCCAGCAGTTACTCGGCCTCGCACAGGAGGGGGAATGAGCAGTTCTTC. The encoded protein is CASSYSASHRRGNEQFF. The J gene is TRBJ2-1, the V gene TRBV6-2 or TRBV6-3; D assignment may be TRBD1 or TRBD2 (6 bases each). The ends were cut back, 0 bases at V and 7 bases at J, with 19 bases in the middle. Germline V lookup: CDR1 MNHEY, CDR2 SVGEGT. CDR3 length equals 17 residues.

J is TRBJ2-2 and V is TRBV3-1; a possible D gene is TRBD1 (5 bases). Trimming took 4 bases from V and 0 from J, leaving 15 bases between them. The CDR3 is 17 amino acids. Per germline, CDR1 LGHDT and CDR2 YNNKEL (reference sequence). CDR3 in amino acids: CASSRRLDSANTGELFF. The DNA for the CDR3 is TGTGCCAGCAGCCGGCGCTTAGACAGCGCGAACACCGGGGAGCTGTTTTTT.

The chain has TRBV7-2 and TRBJ2-3; 13 nucleotides match TRBD2. Germline CDR1 is SGHTA and CDR2 is FQGNSA. The CDR3 has 16 amino acids. The V gene end was trimmed by 3 bases and the J gene end by 4 bases; junction bases not matched to a gene: 4. CDR3 DNA sequence: TGTGCCAGCAGCTTCACCGGGACTAGCGGGGCAGATACGCAGTATTTT. Its protein is CASSFTGTSGADTQYF.

The chain joins TRBV5-1 to TRBJ2-5; D is possibly TRBD2 (6 bases). The CDR3 totals 16 residues. Trimming took off 2 bases at V and 1 base at J, with 15 bases between the two ends. From germline, CDR1 is SGHRS and CDR2 YFSETQ. CDR3 sequence (DNA): TGCGCCAGCAGCTTCGGCAGGGCGGGAATCCAAGAGACCCAGTACTTC. Residues: CASSFGRAGIQETQYF.

The rearrangement links TRBV6-1 to TRBJ2-5; no clear D gene. This CDR3 is built from 14 residues. Germline V gene data show CDR1 as MNHNS and CDR2 as SASEGT. Trimming took off 0 bases at V and 11 bases at J, with 16 bases between the two ends. CDR3 DNA: TGTGCCAGCAGTGAAGCGGGGATTGCCGATACGCAGTACTTC. It translates to CASSEAGIADTQYF.

Ten or more counts support this clonotype. The V gene is TRBV27, the J gene TRBJ2-6; D not certain. V was cut by 0 bases and J by 1 base, with 4 bases left in between. The CDR3 extends over 15 amino acids. CDR1 is MNHEY, CDR2 SMNVEV, per germline (reference sequence). As DNA, the CDR3 is TGTGCCAGCAGTTTATCTCGGTCTGGGGCCAACGTCCTGACTTTC. Protein product: CASSLSRSGANVLTF. Combining the CDR3 with reference TRBV27 and TRBJ2-6 gives the whole variable domain EAQVTQNPRYLITVTGKKLTVTCSQNMNHEYMSWYRQDPGLGLRQIYYSMNVEVTDKGDVPEGYKVSRKEKRNFPLILESPSPNQTSLYFCASSLSRSGANVLTFGAGSRLTVL.